This T cell receptor (beta chain) was identified during a study of T cell changes during pregnancy in multiple sclerosis. Assay used: immunoSEQ multiplex PCR; TCRdb lists only in-frame clones, some missing. The top ten clones hold about 1% of a sample with more than 85,000 clones, 94% of them seen once. The trim removed 10 bases at V and 0 bases at J, leaving 3 bases unmatched. CDR3 length equals 13 residues. Germline V gene sequence: CDR1 LNHDA, CDR2 SQIVND (reference sequence). The clonotype was recovered from a female donor with multiple sclerosis, enrolled in a pregnancy study. This rearrangement joins TRBV19 to TRBJ1-1; the match to TRBD1 covers 9 bases. Sequenced material: peripheral blood, taken before pregnancy. The CDR3 nucleotides are TGTGCCACCGGACAGGGGTTGAACACTGAAGCTTTCTTT. This translates into CATGQGLNTEAFF.